This T cell receptor beta chain was retrieved from a study of cytomegalovirus exposure and HLA in healthy donors. A note on this clone: What it binds is unknown.

Study observations and caveats: Accurate prediction of most subjects' HLA-A and HLA-B alleles from TCR beta sequences was reported. Common viral pathogens were later found to be apparently linked to several of the most significant clusters.

PCR used 60 Vbeta primers and 13 Jbeta primers. Some clones are missing from TCRdb's copy, which holds only in-frame ones; the method was immunoSEQ multiplex PCR. The sample carries fewer than 200,000 clones, less than 80% recorded once. The sample comprised PBMCs. The TCR originated in a female donor in good health and CMV-seronegative.

The CDR3 DNA sequence: TGTGCCAGTAGTGATAGGACAAGAGCTGTTGGCAATCAGCCCCAGCATTTT. It is translated as CASSDRTRAVGNQPQHF. The chain recombines TRBV19 with TRBJ1-5, with a possible D match to TRBD1 (5 bases). Germline lookup yields CDR1 LNHDA and CDR2 SQIVND (reference sequence). Deletions cut 5 bases from V and 2 bases from J, with 19 bases between. This CDR3 has 17 amino acids.